This TCR beta chain was sequenced during a study of technical replicates of blood from a few donors. With V trimmed by 0 bases and J by 10 bases, 2 bases remained unmatched. Looked up from germline, CDR1 is ENHRY and CDR2 is SYGVKD. This CDR3 contains 13 residues. The repertoire was sequenced with immunoSEQ multiplex PCR; TCRdb's copy has only in-frame clones and lacks some. The profile shows approximately 17,000 clones, around nine tenths of them singletons. The chain carries TRBV10-3 and TRBJ2-1; the match to TRBD1 covers 8 bases. This sequence originates from a human donor in good health. The sample comprised PBMCs. The chain's CDR3 is CAISESRDREQFF. CDR3 in DNA: TGTGCCATCAGTGAGTCAAGGGACAGGGAGCAGTTCTTC.